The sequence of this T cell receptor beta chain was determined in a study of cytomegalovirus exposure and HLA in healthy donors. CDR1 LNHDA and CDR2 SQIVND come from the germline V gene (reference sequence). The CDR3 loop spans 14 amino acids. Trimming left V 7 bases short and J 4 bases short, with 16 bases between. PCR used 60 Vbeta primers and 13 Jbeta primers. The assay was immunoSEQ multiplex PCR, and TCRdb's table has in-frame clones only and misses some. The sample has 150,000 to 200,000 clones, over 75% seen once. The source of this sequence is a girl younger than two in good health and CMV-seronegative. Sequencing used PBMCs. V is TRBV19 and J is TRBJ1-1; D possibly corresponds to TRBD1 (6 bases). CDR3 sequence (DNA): TGTGCCAGTATCCCCGACAGGTGGGGCACTGAAGCTTTCTTT. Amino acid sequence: CASIPDRWGTEAFF.